This passage covers 9 T cell receptor beta chains from one sample sequenced in a study of T cells after posttransplantation cyclophosphamide. The naive gate required viable CD3+CD4+ or CD3+CD8+ cells with CCR7+CD45RA+CD45RO-CD95-CD27+CD28+ phenotype. Sequenced by immunoSEQ multiplex PCR; TCRdb stores in-frame clones only, minus some. The sample has over 20,000 clones, 95% to 98% seen once. Sequenced input: naive CD4+ T cells sorted from PBMCs. The receptors shown here come from a man aged 50-60 years in good health, CMV-negative, and a related stem cell transplant donor.

This clone occurred once. The V gene is TRBV20-1, the J gene TRBJ2-1; D ambiguous. In germline, CDR1 is DFQATT, CDR2 SNEGSKA (reference sequence). The CDR3 totals 11 residues. The V end lost 1 base, the J end lost 4 bases, and 2 bases lay between the germline ends. In DNA, the CDR3 is TGCAGTGCTAGAGTATACAATGAGCAGTTCTTC. Translating it yields CSARVYNEQFF.

The V gene is TRBV28, the J gene TRBJ2-5; no clear D. The J call may not be correct, given that the DNA end is closer to TRBJ2-7. CDR1 and CDR2 (germline): MDHEN, SYDVKM. The CDR3 runs to 11 residues. This CDR3 is CASSLRYEQYF. CDR3 bases: TGTGCCAGCAGTTTGAGGTACGAGCAGTACTTC.

The chain has TRBV13 and TRBJ2-7, with TRBD1 matching over 8 bases. V lost 6 bases, J lost 1 base, and 17 bases stayed unmatched. Looked up from germline, CDR1 is PRHDT and CDR2 is FYEKMQ (reference sequence). CDR3 length equals 18 residues. CDR3 bases: TGTGCCAGCAGTCTAAAGACAGGGGAAGGCACGATTTCCTACGAGCAGTACTTC. It is translated as CASSLKTGEGTISYEQYF.

J is TRBJ2-5 and V is TRBV5-1; TRBD1 matches at 8 bases. From germline, CDR1 is SGHRS and CDR2 YFSETQ. J gave up 2 bases and V 4 bases, and 4 bases lay outside the gene matches. This CDR3 has 14 residues. The CDR3 spells CASSRDRRQETQYF. The CDR3 DNA follows: TGCGCCAGCAGCCGGGACAGGCGACAAGAGACCCAGTACTTC.

The chain has TRBV9 and TRBJ2-1; a possible D gene is TRBD2 (6 bases). Per germline, CDR1 SGDLS and CDR2 YYNGEE. The ends were cut back, 1 base at V and 4 bases at J, with 18 bases in the middle. This CDR3 spans 17 amino acids. This CDR3 reads CASSVSGSTQTYNEQFF. CDR3 sequence (DNA): TGTGCCAGCAGCGTATCCGGGAGTACCCAGACGTACAATGAGCAGTTCTTC. Drawing the rest from reference TRBV9 and TRBJ2-1, the complete variable domain is DSGVTQTPKHLITATGQRVTLRCSPRSGDLSVYWYQQSLDQGLQFLIQYYNGEERAKGNILERFSAQQFPDLHSELNLSSLELGDSALYFCASSVSGSTQTYNEQFFGPGTRLTVL.

This chain uses TRBV9 with TRBJ1-4, with D possibly matching TRBD1 (6 bases). CDR1 is SGDLS, CDR2 YYNGEE, per germline. The V and J ends lost 0 bases and 8 bases respectively, with 17 bases between them. The CDR3 length is 16 residues. The CDR3 here is CASSVARFYREEKLFF. In nucleotides, the CDR3 is TGTGCCAGCAGCGTAGCCCGCTTTTACAGGGAAGAAAAACTGTTTTTT.

The chain uses TRBV27 and TRBJ1-2; 10 bases fit TRBD1. Germline assignment: CDR1 MNHEY and CDR2 SMNVEV (reference sequence). The V and J ends lost 4 bases and 7 bases, in that order; junction bases with no gene match: 9. The CDR3 runs to 15 residues. The CDR3 spells CASSSPGQGLIGYTF. Here the CDR3 DNA reads TGTGCCAGCAGTTCCCCGGGACAGGGGCTAATTGGCTACACCTTC.

To note about this clone: One end of the junction varies from germline; a read error may be responsible. The chain has TRBV11-2 and TRBJ2-7, with D possibly matching TRBD1 (6 bases). The CDR3 sequence is 15 residues long. Germline CDR1 SGHAT, CDR2 FQNNGV. CDR3 bases: TGTGCCAGCAGCGTAGACAGGATACTCGCCCACGAGCAGTACTTC. Its translation is CASSVDRILAHEQYF.

This chain connects TRBV4-2 to TRBJ2-7; a possible D gene is TRBD2 (7 bases). This CDR3 spans 17 amino acids. Germline V gene lookup returns CDR1 LGHNA and CDR2 YNFKEQ. Trimming pared 1 base from V and 3 bases from J, leaving 19 bases between. In nucleotides, the CDR3 is TGTGCCAGCAGCCAAGGCGAAGGGGGAGGGGTTCACTACGAGCAGTACTTC. It encodes CASSQGEGGGVHYEQYF.